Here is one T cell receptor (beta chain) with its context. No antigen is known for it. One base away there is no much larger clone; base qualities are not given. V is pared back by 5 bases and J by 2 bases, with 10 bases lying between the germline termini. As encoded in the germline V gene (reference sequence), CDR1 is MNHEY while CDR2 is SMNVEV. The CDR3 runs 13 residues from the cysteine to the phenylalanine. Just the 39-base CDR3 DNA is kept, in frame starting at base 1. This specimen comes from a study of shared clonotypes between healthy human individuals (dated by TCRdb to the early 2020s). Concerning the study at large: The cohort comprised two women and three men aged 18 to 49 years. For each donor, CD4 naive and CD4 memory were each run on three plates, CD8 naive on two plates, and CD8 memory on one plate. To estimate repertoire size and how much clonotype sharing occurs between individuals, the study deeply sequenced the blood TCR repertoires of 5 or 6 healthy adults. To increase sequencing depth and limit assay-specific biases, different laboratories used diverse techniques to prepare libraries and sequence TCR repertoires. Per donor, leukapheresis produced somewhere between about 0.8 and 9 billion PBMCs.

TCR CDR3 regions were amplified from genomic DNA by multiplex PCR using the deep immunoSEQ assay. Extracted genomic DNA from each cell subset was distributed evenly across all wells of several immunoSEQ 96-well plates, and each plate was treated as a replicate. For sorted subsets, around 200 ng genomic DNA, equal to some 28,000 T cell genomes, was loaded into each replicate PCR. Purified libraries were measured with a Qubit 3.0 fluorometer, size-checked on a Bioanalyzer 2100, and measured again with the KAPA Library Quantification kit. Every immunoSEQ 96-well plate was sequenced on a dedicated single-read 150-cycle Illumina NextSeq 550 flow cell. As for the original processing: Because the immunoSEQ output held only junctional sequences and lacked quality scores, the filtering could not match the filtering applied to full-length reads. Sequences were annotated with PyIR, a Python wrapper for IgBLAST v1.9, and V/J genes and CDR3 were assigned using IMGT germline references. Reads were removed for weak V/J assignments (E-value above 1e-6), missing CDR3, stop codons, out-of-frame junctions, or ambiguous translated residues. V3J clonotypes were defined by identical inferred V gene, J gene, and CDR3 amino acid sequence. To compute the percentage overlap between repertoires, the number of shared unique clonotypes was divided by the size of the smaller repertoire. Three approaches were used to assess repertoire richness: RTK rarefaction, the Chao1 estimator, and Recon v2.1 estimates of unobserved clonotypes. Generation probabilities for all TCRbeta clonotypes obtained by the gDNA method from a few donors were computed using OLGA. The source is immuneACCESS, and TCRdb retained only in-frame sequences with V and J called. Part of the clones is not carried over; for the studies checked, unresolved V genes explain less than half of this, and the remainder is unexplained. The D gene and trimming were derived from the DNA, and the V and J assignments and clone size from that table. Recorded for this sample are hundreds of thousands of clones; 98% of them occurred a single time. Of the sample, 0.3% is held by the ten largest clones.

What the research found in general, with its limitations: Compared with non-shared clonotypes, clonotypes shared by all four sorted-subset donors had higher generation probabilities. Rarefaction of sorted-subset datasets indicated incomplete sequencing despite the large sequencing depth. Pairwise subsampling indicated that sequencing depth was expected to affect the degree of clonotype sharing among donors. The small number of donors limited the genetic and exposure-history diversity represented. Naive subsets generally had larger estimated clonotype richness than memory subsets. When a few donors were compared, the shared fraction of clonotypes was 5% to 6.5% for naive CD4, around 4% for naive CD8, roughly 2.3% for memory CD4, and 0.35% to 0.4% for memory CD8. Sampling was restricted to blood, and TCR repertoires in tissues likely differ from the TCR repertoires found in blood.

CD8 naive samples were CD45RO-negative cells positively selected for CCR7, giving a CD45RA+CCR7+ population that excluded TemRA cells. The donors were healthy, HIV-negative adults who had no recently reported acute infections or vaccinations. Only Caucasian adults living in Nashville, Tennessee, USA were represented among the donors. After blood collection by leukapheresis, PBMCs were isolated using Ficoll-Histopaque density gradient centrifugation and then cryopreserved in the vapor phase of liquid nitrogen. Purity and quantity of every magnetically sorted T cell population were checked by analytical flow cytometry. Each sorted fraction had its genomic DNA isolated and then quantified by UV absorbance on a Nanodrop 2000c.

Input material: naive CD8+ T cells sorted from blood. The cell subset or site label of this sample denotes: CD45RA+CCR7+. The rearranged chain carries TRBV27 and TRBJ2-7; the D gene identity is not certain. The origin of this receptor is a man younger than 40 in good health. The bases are TGTGCCAGCAGTCCGACCGCAACCTACGAGCAGTACTTC. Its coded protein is CASSPTATYEQYF.